This TCR beta chain was recorded in a study of shared clonotypes between healthy human individuals. Background on the study: Donors had three CD4 naive, three CD4 memory, two CD8 naive and one CD8 memory plate apiece. Study results and limitations: Incompleteness in sorted-subset sequencing, despite large depth, was shown by rarefaction.

Profiled with immunoSEQ multiplex PCR; TCRdb holds only in-frame clones, not every one. The sample has about 670,000 clones, more than 70% seen once; the top ten hold around 1.8%. This clone turned up a few times. Its cognate antigen is unknown. Germline V gives CDR1 LNHDA, CDR2 SQIVND (reference sequence). The trim removed 6 bases at V and 6 bases at J, leaving 8 bases unmatched. The CDR3 is 16 residues long. This TCR was recovered from a woman aged 25 to 45 in good health. The sample comprised memory CD4+ T cells sorted from blood. Described subset: CD45RA-negative fraction. V gene TRBV19 combines with J gene TRBJ2-2; 12 nucleotides line up with TRBD2. This chain's CDR3 is CASRLTSGRDSGELFF. DNA of the CDR3: TGTGCCAGTAGATTGACTAGCGGGAGAGATTCCGGGGAGCTGTTTTTT. Combining the CDR3 with reference TRBV19 and TRBJ2-2 gives the whole variable domain DGGITQSPKYLFRKEGQNVTLSCEQNLNHDAMYWYRQDPGQGLRLIYYSQIVNDFQKGDIAEGYSVSREKKESFPLTVTSAQKNPTAFYLCASRLTSGRDSGELFFGEGSRLTVL.